The 9 T cell receptor beta chains below were found in one sample sequenced in a study of blood T cell repertoires in COVID-19 (dated by TCRdb to the early 2020s). Library construction relied on the immunoSEQ multiplex PCR assay. The table comes from immuneACCESS by way of TCRdb, which keeps in-frame sequences with V and J called. Part of the clones is missing from these tables; in studies checked, under half for an unresolved V gene and the rest for unknown reasons. This sample comprises about 250,000 clones, about 91% of them detected only once. Roughly 4.5% of the sample is held by the ten biggest clonotypes. What was sequenced was peripheral blood. The receptors here all came from a middle-aged woman who had recovered from COVID-19.

The genes are TRBV9 and TRBJ1-4; the D gene is possibly TRBD1 (5 bases). The germline CDR1 and CDR2 sequences are SGDLS and YYNGEE. V was clipped by 4 bases and J by 0 bases, with 10 bases between them. The CDR3 extends over 15 amino acids. The CDR3, as DNA: TGTGCCAGCAGCCTAGGACACGCAACTAATGAAAAACTGTTTTTT. Translated: CASSLGHATNEKLFF.

V gene TRBV5-4 combines with J gene TRBJ1-3; TRBD1 aligns across 7 bases. Germline V gene data show CDR1 as SGHNT and CDR2 as YYREEE (reference sequence). This CDR3 is 18 amino acids long. After removal of 2 bases from V and 0 bases from J, the junction contained 11 bases not matched to a gene. CDR3 residues: CASSFGTAATYSGNTIYF. The CDR3 DNA reads TGTGCCAGCAGCTTTGGGACAGCGGCCACCTACTCTGGAAACACCATATATTTT. Drawing the rest from reference TRBV5-4 and TRBJ1-3, the complete variable domain is ETGVTQSPTHLIKTRGQQVTLRCSSQSGHNTVSWYQQALGQGPQFIFQYYREEENGRGNFPPRFSGLQFPNYSSELNVNALELDDSALYLCASSFGTAATYSGNTIYFGEGSWLTVV.

The chain's CDR3 is CAISEGPGQGSSYEQYV. CDR3 nucleotide sequence: TGTGCCATCAGTGAAGGTCCGGGACAGGGGAGCTCCTACGAGCAGTACGTC. This chain uses TRBV10-3 with TRBJ2-7, with TRBD1 matching over 10 bases. Trimming cost V 3 bases and J 0 bases; bases outside gene matches: 8. Germline V CDR1 and CDR2: ENHRY, SYGVKD. CDR3 length equals 17 residues.

The rearrangement uses TRBV2 and TRBJ2-7; D remains unclear. The V gene lost 6 bases and the J gene lost 4 bases, with 4 bases spanning the gap. The CDR3 has 10 amino acids. Germline loops: CDR1 SNHLY, CDR2 FYNNEI. In DNA form, the CDR3 reads TGTGCCAGCAGCGGGTACGAGCAGTACGTC. Protein: CASSGYEQYV.

The gene calls are TRBV18 and TRBJ1-1; D is unclear. Per the germline V gene, CDR1 is KGHSH and CDR2 is LQKENI. The V end was cut by 1 base, the J end by 0 bases, with 9 bases between. The length of the CDR3 is 15 residues. The CDR3 nucleotides are TGTGCCAGCTCACCACTCGGAGAGATGAACACTGAAGCTTTCTTT. Translating gives CASSPLGEMNTEAFF.

The chain carries TRBV9 and TRBJ2-3; possibly TRBD2 for D (6 bases). Deletions cut 0 bases from V and 5 bases from J, with 13 bases between. The CDR3 is made up of 15 amino acids. The V gene's germline CDR1 is SGDLS and CDR2 YYNGEE. The CDR3, as DNA: TGTGCCAGCAGCGTAGGACTAGGGAATCAAGATACGCAGTATTTT. It specifies CASSVGLGNQDTQYF.

The V call is TRBV2, the J call TRBJ1-2; the D is unclear. The germline V and J ends were trimmed by 0 bases and 6 bases, with 11 bases remaining between them. This CDR3 has 14 residues. CDR1 SNHLY and CDR2 FYNNEI come from the germline V gene. CDR3 region: CASSEASSTHGYTF. DNA for the CDR3: TGTGCCAGCAGTGAAGCCTCCAGTACCCATGGCTACACCTTC.

The V gene is TRBV5-6, the J gene TRBJ1-6, with 7 nucleotides matching TRBD1. Germline CDR1 is SGHDT and CDR2 is YYEEEE. V shed 2 bases, J shed 7 bases, and the junction held 9 bases outside the gene matches. The CDR3 covers 16 residues. In DNA form, the CDR3 reads TGTGCCAGCAGCTTTGACCCAGGCAGGGGGAATTCACCCCTCCACTTT. Translating gives CASSFDPGRGNSPLHF.

The chain recombines TRBV6-6 with TRBJ1-2; 7 nucleotides agree with TRBD1. Germline V lookup: CDR1 MNHNY, CDR2 SVGAGI (reference sequence). J gave up 3 bases and V 0 bases, and 4 bases lay outside the gene matches. This CDR3 is built from 15 residues. CDR3 loop: CASSYSGGADYGYTF. CDR3 bases: TGTGCCAGCAGTTACTCAGGGGGCGCCGACTATGGCTACACCTTC.